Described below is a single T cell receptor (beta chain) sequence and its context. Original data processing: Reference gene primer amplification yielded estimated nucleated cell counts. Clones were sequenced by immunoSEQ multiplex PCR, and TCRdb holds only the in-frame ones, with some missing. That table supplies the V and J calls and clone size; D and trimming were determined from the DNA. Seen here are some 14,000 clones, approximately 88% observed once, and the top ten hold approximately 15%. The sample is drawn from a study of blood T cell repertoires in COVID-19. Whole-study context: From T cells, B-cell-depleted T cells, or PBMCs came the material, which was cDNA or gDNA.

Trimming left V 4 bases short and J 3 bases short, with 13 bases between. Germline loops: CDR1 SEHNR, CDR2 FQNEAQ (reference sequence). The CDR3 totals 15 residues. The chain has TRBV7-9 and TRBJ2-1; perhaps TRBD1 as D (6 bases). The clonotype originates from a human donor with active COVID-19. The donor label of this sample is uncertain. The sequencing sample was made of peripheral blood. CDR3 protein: CASSSHDRNYNEQFF. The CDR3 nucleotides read TGTGCCAGCAGCTCCCACGACAGGAACTACAATGAGCAGTTCTTC.